The source of this T cell receptor (beta chain) is a study of CD8+CD57+ T cells in acquired aplastic anemia. The overall study: Sorted CD4+ and CD8+ cells yielded DNA averaging around 3.2 ug. Findings and caveats of the study: Patients had twenty-nine CD8+ CDR3 sequences in common with controls (the shared set). Patients versus controls showed no significant CD8+ Simpson's diversity difference.

This clonotype was detected many times. What it binds is unknown. Genomic DNA, serving as template, underwent TCR beta VDJ and CDR3 profiling. TCRdb reprocessed the reads with MiXCR, giving one entry per CDR3 protein. This sample has under 350,000 distinct CDR3 sequences, with approximately 57% found just once. In germline, CDR1 is LNHDA, CDR2 SQIVND (reference sequence). V was pared by 8 bases and J by 0 bases, with 3 bases of the junction left unmatched. The CDR3 runs to 13 residues. The sequenced material came from sorted CD4+, CD8+, or CD8+CD57+ T cells (not recorded which) from PBMCs. The chain recombines TRBV19 with TRBJ1-2; 7 positions agree with TRBD1. This clonotype was obtained from a human donor with severe aplastic anemia or a healthy control (not recorded which). The CDR3, as DNA: TGTGCCAGTGGACAGGTATCTAACTATGGCTACACCTTC. Residues: CASGQVSNYGYTF.